This T cell receptor (beta chain) was sequenced for a study of cytomegalovirus exposure and HLA in healthy donors (dated by TCRdb to about 2017). Background for the entire study: In an earlier analysis of roughly 590 of the donors, around 290 Gb of sequence data and 95 million to 130 million unique TCR beta sequences from some 170 million T cells were reported. An early release that covered roughly 600 HLA-typed donors contained 300 to 350 gigabases of sequencing data and 85 million to 100 million unique TCR sequences. The genetic ancestry cluster associated with self-reported Caucasian donors included about 84% of the approximately 430 genotyped donors. The study aimed to test whether cataloging public T cell receptors could reveal signatures of past pathogen exposure. Using immunosequencing, the study profiled T cell repertoires from fewer than 850 subjects and related those repertoires to cytomegalovirus serostatus. In addition to the first cohort of approximately 650 subjects, a separate validation cohort of approximately 110 different subjects was used. To predict cytomegalovirus infection status, the study brought together high-throughput TCR immunosequencing, statistical association of individual TCRs with disease status, and machine learning. A later analysis re-analyzed previously published TCR beta repertoires from roughly 690 donors and added high-resolution HLA genotyping to study TCR occurrence patterns. Rather than using new phenotypic data, the later analysis identified candidate immune exposures from TCR beta sequences and from how often those sequences occurred across donors. An earlier analysis of 587 of the donors applied high-throughput TCR beta sequencing to assess whether each TCR beta V gene segment acted as functional or pseudogenic. Alongside the repertoire data, information on donor age, sex, ethnicity and CMV serostatus was compiled. A later genetic analysis used genome-wide SNP genotypes for about three fifths of the 666 donors, treating that subset as a discovery cohort. Every discovery cohort repertoire had been produced on one sequencing platform. Both class I and class II loci were covered by HLA typing, at four-digit resolution. The number of donors typed differed by locus, with roughly 620-640 for A, B, C, DRB1 and DQB1, 522 for DQA1, 606 for DPA1, and around 460 for DPB1. About 5 DR-DQ haplotypes were handled as single units for association and clustering, since linkage in the cohort was strong. On average, about 240,000 unique TCR beta nucleotide sequences were sequenced per donor among a few hundred genotyped donors of the cohort, with roughly 18% of those sequences being non-productive.

The cohort consisted of 600 to 750 healthy bone marrow donors. All cohort members were sampled while nominally healthy, although unrecorded immune exposures were likely present. The donor was CMV seronegative and was included in the group of a few hundred seronegative cohort members. Every donor gave a peripheral blood sample, and the peripheral blood mononuclear cells from that sample were used for TCR beta sequencing. The Qiagen DNeasy Blood Extraction Kit was used to extract genomic DNA from the blood cell samples. The full study reports these points: A later analysis reported that several top co-occurrence clusters appeared linked to parvovirus B19, influenza, CMV and Epstein-Barr virus. A group of highly shared sequence variants was considered likely to be a technical artifact of the sequencing pipeline. The classifier was reported to diagnose cytomegalovirus status with high specificity and sensitivity in both the original and validation cohorts. A later analysis associated 17,000 or so TCR beta sequences with specific HLA alleles at a false discovery rate of 0.05. HLA typing was unavailable for some donors at each locus, so association tests used only the typed subset. A further reported finding was that TCR beta sequences accurately predicted the HLA-A and HLA-B alleles for most subjects in the first cohort. Strong co-occurrence of HLA alleles, especially DR and DQ, made assigning TCR associations to individual alleles difficult. In a later analysis, most CMV-associated TCR beta chains were found to appear HLA-restricted, with HLA associations seemingly driven largely by CMV exposure. A later genetic analysis associated a missense DCLRE1C variant with V-gene and J-gene trimming of TCR beta chains, and an independent cohort replicated the association. Because counts were too low, roughly 17 rarely observed V segments, including chromosome 9 orphons, were left out of the earlier analysis of approximately 580 of the donors. The authors suggested that the approach could potentially be extended to other disease states and immunological phenotypes. In vitro tests confirmed that a few of the cytomegalovirus-associated TCR beta chains recognize cytomegalovirus antigens. While some public TCRs were present in many individuals, most TCR sequences turned up only very rarely across donors. The study listed over 150 TCR beta chains as associated with cytomegalovirus. Compared with the 666-donor mean, donors in an Asian-associated ancestry cluster had fewer N-insertions in productive TCRs, according to a later genetic analysis. Compared with equally common non-associated chains, HLA-associated TCR beta chains in a later analysis were more clonally expanded and had lower generation probabilities. In a later analysis, the rate of TCR association differed among HLA loci, with DRB1 alleles having the most associated TCRs and HLA-C alleles having the fewest. Correlated functional status among segregating V segments might be attributable to linkage disequilibrium, but an unknown experimental factor could not be ruled out. An earlier analysis of 450 to 750 of the donors showed that most TCR beta V segments appeared in productive rearrangements either about 87% or about 30% of the time, which broadly matched IMGT annotations. This cohort had only TCR beta chains sequenced, and the lack of alpha or paired-chain data limited which features could be detected. For the cohort, immune exposure information was limited to CMV serostatus. Some IMGT-functional V segments, including TRBV6-2 and TRBV6-3, could not be distinguished by the 87-base-pair reads and were therefore excluded. Sequencing depth was assumed to be roughly uniform across donors in the presence/absence analyses, though that assumption may not hold.

As to this clone: Its antigen specificity is not known. One base away there is no much larger clone; base qualities are not given.

CDR1 LGHNA and CDR2 YSLEER were looked up in the germline V gene. Cut back by 3 bases and 2 bases, the V and J ends lie 14 bases apart. Including cysteine and phenylalanine, the CDR3 has 15 amino acids. Of all the DNA, just the CDR3 is kept, 45 bases in frame from base 1. The protocol used for the library was the immunoSEQ multiplex PCR assay. For the multiplex PCR, a mixture combining 60 forward primers for TCR Vbeta segments and 13 reverse primers for TCR Jbeta segments was used. Amplification of the CDR3 region of rearranged TCR beta genes was performed with a multiplex PCR assay on genomic DNA. The amplified TCR beta libraries were sequenced on the Illumina HiSeq System as 87-base-pair reads. The study's own analysis went as follows. A later analysis counted about 80 million unique TCR beta chains across the 666 repertoires, and some 11 million of these chains were shared by at least two donors. To remove PCR and sequencing errors, raw reads were error-corrected and collapsed into unique sequences using a nearest-neighbor algorithm that merged closely related sequences. To assign V, D and J gene segments, CDR3 sequences were aligned to IMGT reference sequences. For a sequence to be retained, at least a six-nucleotide match to both a V gene segment and a J gene segment was required. Rearrangements were called productive when the CDR3 lacked stop codons and stayed in frame with V and J; all others were non-productive. Following IMGT convention, CDR3 was defined as the stretch from the second conserved V-encoded cysteine up to the conserved J-encoded phenylalanine. The earlier analysis of about 620 of the donors excluded sequences that lacked an unambiguous match to a single V gene segment. An earlier analysis of 587 of the donors called V segments functional above 56.7% productive rearrangements and segregating when the between-donor standard deviation exceeded 5%. A statistical classification framework was developed to diagnose cytomegalovirus status using the catalog of TCR beta chain sequences. A later analysis assigned V and J genes by comparing TCR nucleotide sequences with IMGT/GENE-DB human TR gene sequences. Using the TCRdist pipeline, a later analysis assigned CDR3 sequences along with most-parsimonious VDJ recombination scenarios. In a later analysis, every TCR beta chain was defined by the combination of its CDR3 amino acid sequence and its V-gene family, and reads without a unique V-gene family were dropped. To address suspected cross-contamination and a sequencing artifact, a later analysis removed approximately 590 highly shared, low-generation-probability nucleotide sequences. For each public chain, a later analysis derived a clonal expansion index from normalized ranks of inferred template counts within each repertoire. Generation probabilities in a later analysis came from a VDJ recombination model fitted to out-of-frame rearrangements, and those results were checked against IGoR. In a later analysis, TCR-TCR, TCR-HLA and TCR-CMV co-occurrence was scored with hypergeometric tests, and a repertoire-size bias correction was applied to TCR pairs. To estimate false discovery rates, a later analysis permuted the HLA or CMV assignments 20 times. In a later analysis, co-occurring TCRs were grouped using DBSCAN, with TCRdist sequence similarity added in when clustering inside HLA-allele-positive subsets. Co-occurrence clustering excluded repertoires with fewer than 30,000 or more than 120,000 public chains, plus five with anomalous nucleotide sharing. The source is immuneACCESS, and TCRdb retained only in-frame sequences with V and J called. Part of the clones is not carried over; for the studies checked, unresolved V genes explain less than half of this, and the remainder is unexplained. The V and J calls and clone size were taken over from that table, and D and trimming were inferred from the DNA. The sample records some 180,000 clones, around three quarters of which are singletons. Approximately 2% of the sample lies in the top ten.

The sequencing sample was made of PBMCs. This sequence was found in a woman aged 25 to 39 in good health and CMV-seronegative. The rearranged segments are TRBV4-3 and TRBJ2-7; TRBD2 is a weak D gene call, 5 bases matching. The CDR3 reads as follows: CASSQDSLGAYEQYF. The DNA reads TGCGCCAGCAGCCAGGATAGCTTGGGAGCCTACGAGCAGTACTTC.